This is a list of T cell receptor beta chains from one sample in a study of T cells in Graves' hyperthyroidism and ophthalmopathy. Via MiXCR, TCRdb re-called the multiplex PCR reads, giving one row per CDR3 protein. Of roughly 500,000 distinct CDR3 sequences in the sample, around 50% were seen once. The specimen was peripheral blood or thyroid tissue (not recorded which). The receptor set was obtained from an adult woman with Graves' disease, either hyperthyroidism or ophthalmopathy (not recorded which). The CDR3 runs from the conserved cysteine through the conserved F or W. The order of the fields is V gene, clone size, J gene, D gene, CDR3 protein, CDR3 DNA. A D gene is named only where the DNA matches it firmly. Only part of the rows carry a size: once, few, many, or a class if the clone is expanded.

TRBV7-2,many,TRBJ2-2,-,CASSPKSTGELFF,TGTGCCAGCAGCCCGAAGAGCACCGGGGAGCTGTTTTTT
TRBV20-1,many,TRBJ2-2,-,CSAREAGPRAGELFF,TGCAGTGCTAGAGAGGCAGGGCCGCGTGCCGGGGAGCTGTTTTTT
TRBV5-1,-,TRBJ2-7,-,CASRTGRSYEQYF,TGCGCCAGCAGGACCGGGCGCTCCTACGAGCAGTACTTC
TRBV2,-,TRBJ2-5,TRBD1,CASGTDQETQYF,TGTGCCAGCGGGACAGATCAAGAGACCCAGTACTTC
TRBV7-2,-,TRBJ2-5,-,CASSLTPGAGETQYF,TGTGCCAGCAGCTTAACCCCGGGCGCGGGAGAGACCCAGTACTTC
TRBV19,many,TRBJ1-1,-,CASGEGTNTEAFF,TGTGCCAGTGGGGAGGGAACGAACACTGAAGCTTTCTTT
TRBV20-1,-,TRBJ2-7,TRBD2,CSARRLAETGEQYF,TGCAGTGCTAGGCGACTAGCGGAGACGGGGGAGCAGTACTTC
TRBV7-9,few,TRBJ1-1,-,CASSPTGRAEAFF,TGTGCCAGCAGCCCCACAGGGAGGGCTGAAGCTTTCTTT
TRBV3-1,many,TRBJ1-2,-,CASSQVVNYGYTF,TGTGCCAGCAGCCAAGTAGTTAACTATGGCTACACCTTC
TRBV5-1,-,TRBJ1-3,-,CASSSGWGPSTIYF,TGCGCCAGCAGCTCGGGTTGGGGGCCCAGCACCATATATTTT
TRBV10-2,-,TRBJ1-2,-,CASKGSVAPLLGYTF,TGCGCCAGCAAAGGGTCTGTTGCACCGCTCCTCGGCTACACCTTC
TRBV4-3,many,TRBJ1-4,-,CASSLGFGTNEKLFF,TGCGCCAGCAGCCTGGGGTTCGGAACTAATGAAAAACTGTTTTTT
TRBV6-6,many,TRBJ1-5,-,CASSYTNQPQHF,TGTGCCAGCAGTTACACCAATCAGCCCCAGCATTTT
TRBV15,-,TRBJ1-5,-,CATSRDPGETQHF,TGTGCCACCAGCAGAGATCCGGGGGAGACCCAGCATTTT
TRBV7-8,many,TRBJ2-7,-,CASSPGQTYEQYF,TGTGCCAGCAGCCCCGGACAGACCTACGAGCAGTACTTC
TRBV7-3,many,TRBJ2-7,TRBD2,CASSPTTSGSENEQYF,TGTGCCAGCAGCCCGACTACTAGCGGGAGTGAAAACGAGCAGTACTTC
TRBV19,-,TRBJ1-4,TRBD1,CASSRQGTDEKLFF,TGTGCCAGTAGTAGACAGGGGACAGATGAAAAACTGTTTTTT
TRBV24-1,many,TRBJ2-7,-,CATEGSSYEQYF,TGTGCCACCGAGGGAAGCTCCTACGAGCAGTACTTC
TRBV20-1,-,TRBJ2-7,TRBD1,CSARIRDRGAHEQCF,TGCAGTGCTAGAATTCGGGACAGGGGTGCCCACGAGCAGTGCTTC
TRBV18,few,TRBJ2-7,-,CATAPGNTYEQYF,TGTGCCACCGCGCCGGGGAACACCTACGAGCAGTACTTC
TRBV6-5,-,TRBJ2-7,TRBD1,CASSSKQGVYEQYF,TGTGCCAGCAGTTCGAAACAGGGGGTCTACGAGCAGTACTTC
TRBV10-3,-,TRBJ2-5,TRBD2,CASTPGGLGQENQYF,TGTGCCAGCACCCCCGGAGGACTAGGCCAAGAGAACCAGTACTTC
TRBV29-1,-,TRBJ2-7,-,CSVEDRGAYEQYF,TGCAGCGTTGAAGACAGGGGCGCCTACGAGCAGTACTTC
TRBV29-1,few,TRBJ1-1,-,CSVQAPLNTEAFF,TGCAGCGTTCAAGCACCATTGAACACTGAAGCTTTCTTT
TRBV10-3,-,TRBJ2-7,-,CAISVPPGHSSYEQYF,TGTGCCATCAGTGTTCCGCCAGGACACAGCTCCTACGAGCAGTACTTC
TRBV10-3,-,TRBJ2-7,TRBD2,CAISQTSGSSYEQYF,TGTGCCATCAGTCAAACTAGCGGGAGCTCCTACGAGCAGTACTTC
TRBV20-1,-,TRBJ2-5,-,CSARVGDGQQETQYF,TGCAGTGCTAGAGTAGGGGACGGACAGCAAGAGACCCAGTACTTC
TRBV5-1,-,TRBJ1-5,-,CASSLNPGGRNQPQHF,TGCGCCAGCAGCTTGAATCCGGGGGGTCGGAATCAGCCCCAGCATTTT
TRBV29-1,-,TRBJ1-4,TRBD1,CSVAQGATNEKLFF,TGCAGCGTTGCACAGGGGGCAACTAATGAAAAACTGTTTTTT
TRBV29-1,-,TRBJ2-2,TRBD2,CSVEGLARVEAGELFF,TGCAGCGTTGAAGGACTAGCGAGAGTTGAAGCCGGGGAGCTGTTTTTT
TRBV7-9,many,TRBJ2-5,TRBD2,CASSGASGETQYF,TGTGCCAGCAGCGGGGCTAGCGGAGAGACCCAGTACTTC
TRBV10-3,once,TRBJ2-5,-,CAISESKGTGKETQYF,TGTGCCATCAGTGAGTCAAAGGGGACGGGGAAGGAGACCCAGTACTTC
TRBV20-1,-,TRBJ1-4,TRBD1,CSAKQGEF,TGCAGTGCCAAACAGGGGGAATTT
TRBV2,few,TRBJ1-5,-,CASSEGGGSQPQHF,TGTGCCAGCAGTGAAGGTGGGGGGAGTCAGCCCCAGCATTTT
TRBV7-2,few,TRBJ2-5,-,CASSFVRKLQETQYF,TGTGCCAGCAGCTTCGTCCGAAAACTCCAAGAGACCCAGTACTTC
TRBV10-3,-,TRBJ1-2,-,CAISGPGDNYYGYTF,TGTGCCATCAGTGGACCAGGGGACAACTACTATGGCTACACCTTC
TRBV3-1,few,TRBJ2-5,TRBD2,CASQTLAGLGETQYF,TGTGCCAGCCAAACGTTAGCGGGACTCGGAGAGACCCAGTACTTC
TRBV7-2,-,TRBJ1-5,-,CASSRQVRSVQPQHF,TGTGCCAGCAGTCGACAGGTAAGATCGGTTCAGCCCCAGCATTTT
TRBV7-9,-,TRBJ1-1,-,CASTAVENTEAFF,TGTGCCAGCACCGCGGTTGAGAACACTGAAGCTTTCTTT
TRBV19,few,TRBJ1-6,-,CASRRQARQNSPLHF,TGTGCCAGTAGGAGACAGGCTAGACAGAATTCACCCCTCCACTTT
TRBV20-1,many,TRBJ1-2,-,CSARDWQDGGYTF,TGCAGTGCTAGAGATTGGCAGGACGGAGGCTACACCTTC
TRBV15,few,TRBJ1-6,TRBD1,CATDDGQGGSPLHF,TGTGCCACCGACGATGGACAGGGAGGGTCACCCCTCCACTTT
TRBV29-1,-,TRBJ2-7,TRBD1,CSADRGQYEQYF,TGCAGCGCGGACAGGGGTCAGTACGAGCAGTACTTC
TRBV7-2,-,TRBJ2-7,-,CASSLVTASLGYEQYF,TGTGCCAGCAGCTTAGTTACAGCGTCCCTGGGCTACGAGCAGTACTTC
TRBV19,-,TRBJ1-5,-,CASTVQGMWNQPQHF,TGTGCCAGTACCGTGCAGGGGATGTGGAATCAGCCCCAGCATTTT
TRBV2,-,TRBJ1-5,-,CASSEEAGRQPQHF,TGTGCCAGCAGTGAAGAAGCAGGTAGACAGCCCCAGCATTTT
TRBV2,many,TRBJ1-2,-,CASSEQVRSYGYTF,TGTGCCAGCAGTGAACAGGTCCGGAGCTATGGCTACACCTTC
TRBV7-2,-,TRBJ2-5,TRBD1,CASSVNRGSYETQYF,TGTGCCAGCAGCGTGAACAGGGGGAGCTACGAGACCCAGTACTTC
TRBV7-2,-,TRBJ2-5,-,CASSQETRRETQYF,TGTGCCAGCAGCCAAGAGACACGCAGGGAGACCCAGTACTTC
TRBV30,-,TRBJ1-5,-,CASSFVSGAITPQHF,TGTGCCAGCAGCTTCGTCTCGGGAGCAATCACGCCCCAGCATTTT
TRBV20-1,many,TRBJ1-1,-,CSARGSQGMTEAFF,TGCAGTGCTAGAGGGTCGCAGGGGATGACTGAAGCTTTCTTT
TRBV7-3,-,TRBJ1-2,-,CASSLTPGDSYGYTF,TGTGCCAGCAGCTTAACTCCCGGGGATAGCTATGGCTACACCTTC
TRBV7-9,many,TRBJ2-5,TRBD1,CASSFGRGQETQYF,TGTGCCAGCAGCTTTGGCAGGGGGCAGGAGACCCAGTACTTC
TRBV9,-,TRBJ1-1,-,CASSPVGWTEAFF,TGTGCCAGCAGCCCCGTGGGGTGGACTGAAGCTTTCTTT
TRBV6-6,many,TRBJ2-7,-,CASSSTYGSSYEQYF,TGTGCCAGCAGCTCTACCTACGGAAGCTCCTACGAGCAGTACTTC
TRBV20-1,many,TRBJ1-6,-,CSAGPGYSPLHF,TGCAGTGCTGGCCCCGGGTATTCACCCCTCCACTTT
TRBV24-1,many,TRBJ2-2,-,CATSDFLDSANTGELFF,TGTGCCACCAGTGATTTTTTGGACAGCGCGAACACCGGGGAGCTGTTTTTT